Detailed here is one T cell receptor (beta chain). The antigen is undetermined. This CDR3 is built from 15 residues. Deletions cut 5 bases from V and 2 bases from J, with 16 bases between. Germline lookup yields CDR1 SGHTA and CDR2 FQGTGA. This record comes from a study of blood T cells in healthy people across ages. The wider study: Every two T cells gave about one barcoded beta molecule via template switching. Study-wide results and limits: PBMCs that were unsorted prevented a conclusive naive versus antigen-experienced comparison.

For the second PCR, which ran for about 6 to 11 cycles, a sample-barcoded 5' primer and a J-beta primer mix were used. TCRdb re-called the 5' RACE reads with MiXCR, one entry per CDR3 protein. Of hundreds of thousands of distinct CDR3 sequences listed, about 48% are singletons. What was sequenced was blood. This chain connects TRBV7-3 to TRBJ2-7; D is ambiguous. This receptor was obtained from a man aged 25-40 years in good health. The CDR3 DNA follows: TGTGCCAGCAGCCTCTCGGCCGAGGTGGCCTACGAGCAGTACTTC. Protein sequence: CASSLSAEVAYEQYF.